The 28 T cell receptor beta chains listed next were all sequenced from one sample in a study of cytomegalovirus exposure and HLA in healthy donors. The table came from immunoSEQ multiplex PCR; TCRdb's copy has only in-frame clones and leaves some out. The sample includes approximately 220,000 clones, just under 90% of them seen just once. Sequenced material: PBMCs. The receptors come from a man aged 18 to 29 in good health and CMV-seronegative.

The chain recombines TRBV10-2 with TRBJ2-2; TRBD2 is a possible D gene (6 bases). The V end lost 4 bases, the J end lost 7 bases, and 10 bases lay between the germline ends. Germline-derived CDR1 and CDR2 are WSHSY and SAAADI. The CDR3 has 13 amino acids. The CDR3 DNA reads TGCGCCAGCAGTGGGCAGGGAGGCGGGGAGCTGTTTTTT. Translation: CASSGQGGGELFF.

The chain employs TRBV5-6 and TRBJ1-1, with 7 nucleotides matching TRBD1. The CDR3 runs to 14 residues. Germline V gives CDR1 SGHDT, CDR2 YYEEEE. V trimming: 4 bases; J trimming: 7 bases; junction bases outside the gene matches: 10. The CDR3 region is CASSPSPRDSEAFF. The CDR3, as DNA: TGTGCCAGCAGCCCAAGCCCCCGGGACAGTGAAGCTTTCTTT.

This chain uses TRBV4-1 with TRBJ1-4; D is uncertain. Germline V gene sequence: CDR1 MGHRA, CDR2 YSYEKL. The CDR3 is 16 amino acids. The V and J ends lost 0 bases and 2 bases respectively, with 10 bases between them. CDR3 sequence (DNA): TGCGCCAGCAGCCAAGAGCTACAGAGCACTAATGAAAAACTGTTTTTT. The encoded protein is CASSQELQSTNEKLFF.

This chain links TRBV27 with TRBJ2-3, with 8 bases matching TRBD2. Germline V lookup: CDR1 MNHEY, CDR2 SMNVEV (reference sequence). The CDR3 runs 15 residues. With 6 bases clipped from V and 5 bases from J, the junction kept 10 bases outside the gene matches. CDR3 amino acids: CASSFDGRAVDTQYF. CDR3 coding DNA: TGTGCCAGCAGCTTTGACGGGAGGGCCGTAGATACGCAGTATTTT.

The chain links TRBV5-6 to TRBJ2-7, with 7 nucleotides matching TRBD2. The CDR3 is 13 residues long. CDR1 and CDR2 (germline): SGHDT, YYEEEE. Trimming removed 4 bases from V and 5 bases from J; junction bases left unmatched: 6. DNA of the CDR3: TGTGCCAGCAGCCGGACTAGTCAACACGAGCAGTACTTC. Translation gives CASSRTSQHEQYF.

This clone was observed a few times. This rearrangement joins TRBV28 to TRBJ1-2; no firm D call. Germline values: CDR1 MDHEN, CDR2 SYDVKM. The CDR3 has 13 amino acids. V lost 3 bases, J lost 6 bases, and 11 bases lay in between. CDR3 bases: TGTGCCAGCAGTTTGGGCCGGTTAGATGGCTACACCTTC. Protein sequence: CASSLGRLDGYTF.

The chain joins TRBV9 to TRBJ1-1; TRBD1 might be the D (6 bases). V was trimmed by 3 bases and J by 7 bases, leaving 10 bases between them. CDR1 is SGDLS and CDR2 is YYNGEE in the germline V gene. The CDR3 runs to 12 residues. Here the CDR3 reads CASSADRNEAFF. CDR3 coding DNA: TGTGCCAGCAGCGCCGACAGGAATGAAGCTTTCTTT.

The chain couples TRBV30 to TRBJ1-1; D is unclear. Per the germline V gene, CDR1 is GTSNPN and CDR2 is SVGIG (reference sequence). Trimming took off 5 bases at V and 2 bases at J, with 9 bases between the two ends. The CDR3 consists of 12 residues. CDR3 sequence (DNA): TGTGCCTGGGGGCCGGGAAACACTGAAGCTTTCTTT. It codes for CAWGPGNTEAFF. Drawing the rest from reference TRBV30 and TRBJ1-1, the complete variable domain is SQTIHQWPATLVQPVGSPLSLECTVEGTSNPNLYWYRQAAGRGLQLLFYSVGIGQISSEVPQNLSASRPQDRQFILSSKKLLLSDSGFYLCAWGPGNTEAFFGQGTRLTVV.

The chain carries TRBV18 and TRBJ2-3, with D tentatively TRBD2 (6 bases). With 0 bases removed from V and 4 bases from J, the gap between germline ends came to 11 bases. Germline V lookup: CDR1 KGHSH, CDR2 LQKENI. This CDR3 spans 15 amino acids. The CDR3 DNA sequence: TGTGCCAGCTCACCACCTACCGGGAGCGCAGATACGCAGTATTTT. Its protein product is CASSPPTGSADTQYF.

The chain recombines TRBV4-1 with TRBJ2-5; the D gene is possibly TRBD2 (6 bases). From germline, CDR1 is MGHRA and CDR2 YSYEKL. This CDR3 spans 14 amino acids. V lost 4 bases to trimming and J lost 2 bases, with 11 bases between them. CDR3 nucleotide sequence: TGCGCCAGCAGCCCGCGGGACGCGCAAGAGACCCAGTACTTC. Translated: CASSPRDAQETQYF.

This rearrangement joins TRBV9 to TRBJ2-2; the match to TRBD2 covers 8 bases. The V gene end was trimmed by 4 bases and the J gene end by 1 base; junction bases not matched to a gene: 12. The CDR3 is 18 amino acids. Germline V lookup: CDR1 SGDLS, CDR2 YYNGEE. CDR3 protein: CASSRKWSAGGNTGELFF. For the CDR3, the DNA is TGTGCCAGCAGCCGGAAATGGTCGGCGGGGGGGAACACCGGGGAGCTGTTTTTT.

The chain links TRBV4-3 to TRBJ2-7; maybe TRBD1 (6 bases). This CDR3 region has 17 residues. Germline V lookup: CDR1 LGHNA, CDR2 YSLEER. The V gene lost 1 base and the J gene lost 0 bases, with 16 bases spanning the gap. CDR3 in amino acids: CASSQGLQDRFSYEQYF. The DNA of the CDR3 is TGCGCCAGCAGCCAAGGGCTACAGGACAGATTCTCCTACGAGCAGTACTTC.

The genes are TRBV6-1 and TRBJ2-2; 8 nucleotides line up with TRBD2. With 7 bases clipped from V and 7 bases from J, the junction kept 11 bases outside the gene matches. Germline lookup yields CDR1 MNHNS and CDR2 SASEGT. The CDR3 totals 15 residues. The CDR3 here is CASTYGGEGGGELFF. CDR3 in DNA: TGTGCCAGCACCTACGGGGGGGAAGGTGGCGGGGAGCTGTTTTTT.

The chain employs TRBV4-1 and TRBJ2-2, with D perhaps matching TRBD2 (5 bases). The CDR3 is 16 amino acids. Trimming removed 3 bases at V and 1 base at J, with 12 bases between. Per germline, CDR1 MGHRA and CDR2 YSYEKL. CDR3 sequence (DNA): TGCGCCAGCAGCCACGCCCGGACTCTGAACACCGGGGAGCTGTTTTTT. Amino acid sequence: CASSHARTLNTGELFF.

This chain joins TRBV5-1 and TRBJ1-1, with a tentative D call TRBD1 (5 bases). Germline V CDR1 and CDR2: SGHRS, YFSETQ. Trimming cost V 2 bases and J 0 bases, with 11 bases left between them. This CDR3 has 15 residues. CDR3 amino acids: CASSFVGGVNTEAFF. The DNA for the CDR3 is TGCGCCAGCAGCTTCGTTGGGGGGGTGAACACTGAAGCTTTCTTT.

The chain couples TRBV5-1 to TRBJ2-5; 8 nucleotides line up with TRBD2. J gave up 3 bases and V 4 bases, and 5 bases lay outside the gene matches. Germline V gives CDR1 SGHRS, CDR2 YFSETQ. The CDR3 totals 14 residues. For the CDR3, the DNA is TGCGCCAGCAGCCGAAGCGGGGGCGAAGAGACCCAGTACTTC. Translated: CASSRSGGEETQYF.

V gene TRBV7-2 combines with J gene TRBJ2-1; maybe TRBD1 (6 bases). With 0 bases removed from V and 3 bases from J, the gap between germline ends came to 12 bases. Germline CDR1 is SGHTA and CDR2 is FQGNSA. The length of the CDR3 is 16 residues. CDR3 protein: CASSLAVGQNYNEQFF. CDR3 sequence (DNA): TGTGCCAGCAGCTTAGCGGTTGGACAGAACTACAATGAGCAGTTCTTC.

This chain uses TRBV5-1 with TRBJ2-7; TRBD2 agrees at 10 bases. This CDR3 region has 14 residues. The trim removed 3 bases at V and 4 bases at J, leaving 4 bases unmatched. The germline gives CDR1 SGHRS, CDR2 YFSETQ. CDR3 amino acids: CASSSERGGYEQYF. CDR3 nucleotides: TGCGCCAGCAGCTCCGAGCGGGGGGGGTACGAGCAGTACTTC.

This clone was observed a few times. In DNA form, the CDR3 reads TGTGCCAGCTCACCATCTAGGGAGACCCAGTACTTC. Encoded protein: CASSPSRETQYF. The chain is built from TRBV18 and TRBJ2-5; the D is unclear. The CDR3 covers 12 residues. V was trimmed by 2 bases and J by 5 bases, leaving 6 bases between them. The germline V gene encodes CDR1 KGHSH and CDR2 LQKENI. The full variable domain, in which reference TRBV18 and TRBJ2-5 provide the parts outside the CDR3, is NAGVMQNPRHLVRRRGQEARLRCSPMKGHSHVYWYRQLPEEGLKFMVYLQKENIIDESGMPKERFSAEFPKEGPSILRIQQVVRGDSAAYFCASSPSRETQYFGPGTRLLVL.

V usage is TRBV4-3 and J usage is TRBJ1-2; 7 nucleotides match TRBD1. Per the germline V gene, CDR1 is LGHNA and CDR2 is YSLEER. Unmatched junction bases numbered 3, after V lost 1 base and J lost 1 base. This CDR3 has 15 amino acids. The CDR3 reads CASSQGGQDNYGYTF. CDR3 nucleotides: TGCGCCAGCAGCCAAGGTGGACAGGATAACTATGGCTACACCTTC.

The J gene is TRBJ1-2, the V gene TRBV11-3, with 7 bases aligning to TRBD1. CDR3 size: 12 residues. V lost 5 bases and J lost 10; bases outside the gene matches: 7. Germline V CDR1 and CDR2: SGHNT, YENEEA. CDR3 region: CASSLPDRAYTF. For the CDR3, the DNA is TGTGCCAGCAGCCTTCCCGACAGGGCCTACACCTTC.

The chain carries TRBV4-2 and TRBJ1-5; unclear D gene. This CDR3 is 15 amino acids long. Trimming removed 4 bases from V and 0 bases from J, with 10 bases in between. Looked up from germline, CDR1 is LGHNA and CDR2 is YNFKEQ. Here the CDR3 DNA reads TGTGCCAGCAGCCCCCCCGAGTATAGCAATCAGCCCCAGCATTTT. This encodes CASSPPEYSNQPQHF.

The V gene is TRBV4-1, the J gene TRBJ2-3; D might be TRBD1 (5 bases). The CDR3 sequence is 14 residues long. The ends were cut back, 0 bases at V and 6 bases at J, with 10 bases in the middle. Germline assignment: CDR1 MGHRA and CDR2 YSYEKL. The CDR3 DNA sequence: TGCGCCAGCAGCCAAGATGCAGGGTTCGATACGCAGTATTTT. Its protein product is CASSQDAGFDTQYF.

The J gene is TRBJ1-4, the V gene TRBV2, with 7 bases fitting TRBD1. Trimming cost V 8 bases and J 7 bases; bases outside gene matches: 10. CDR3 length: 14 amino acids. Per germline, CDR1 SNHLY and CDR2 FYNNEI. The CDR3 sequence: CASSKGALGEKLFF. CDR3 DNA sequence: TGTGCCAGCTCTAAGGGGGCGTTAGGTGAAAAACTGTTTTTT.

The rearrangement uses TRBV28 and TRBJ1-2, with D possibly matching TRBD1 (5 bases). CDR1 is MDHEN, CDR2 SYDVKM, per germline. This CDR3 is built from 12 residues. The V gene lost 6 bases and the J gene lost 5 bases, with 10 bases spanning the gap. The CDR3 DNA sequence: TGTGCCAGCAGAGGGGCAGGGTATGGCTACACCTTC. Translating gives CASRGAGYGYTF.

This chain connects TRBV2 to TRBJ2-5; TRBD1 aligns across 7 bases. J was trimmed by 8 bases and V by 4 bases; bases with no gene match: 7. The CDR3 extends over 13 amino acids. Germline CDR1 is SNHLY and CDR2 is FYNNEI. In nucleotides, the CDR3 is TGTGCCAGCAGTGTTGAAGGGGGCGAAACCCAGTACTTC. This sequence encodes CASSVEGGETQYF.

The chain is built from TRBV4-3 and TRBJ2-7, with 7 bases identical to TRBD1. With V trimmed by 6 bases and J by 3 bases, 5 bases remained unmatched. CDR3 length: 13 residues. Germline assignment: CDR1 LGHNA and CDR2 YSLEER. The CDR3 nucleotides read TGCGCCAGCAGTGTTAACAGGGGCTACGAGCAGTACTTC. Translating gives CASSVNRGYEQYF.

A few counts support this clone. CDR3 region: CASTGTAHNSPLHF. CDR3 in DNA: TGCGCCAGCACCGGGACAGCCCATAATTCACCCCTCCACTTT. V and J are TRBV23-1 and TRBJ1-6, with 7 bases identical to TRBD1. TRBV23-1 is an ORF, and what it does is uncertain. The CDR3 consists of 14 residues. V shed 7 bases, J shed 5 bases, and the junction held 5 bases outside the gene matches.